The 25 T cell receptor beta chains given below trace back to one sample, sequenced in a study of breast tumors, draining lymph nodes, adjacent tissues. Axillary draining lymph nodes of breast cancer patients supplied the node samples. MiXCR was run by TCRdb on the multiplex PCR reads, yielding one entry per CDR3 protein. Among some 130,000 distinct CDR3 sequences listed, 15% to 20% were seen once. Specimen: axillary lymph node tissue. The receptors were gathered from a female donor with breast cancer. Some clones in this sample may be carry-over from other donors' samples.

The chain combines TRBV6-6 with TRBJ2-3; no firm D call. CDR1 and CDR2 (germline): MNHNY, SVGAGI (reference sequence). Trimming shortened V by 11 bases and J by 1 base, and 16 bases separated the two germline ends. The CDR3 contains 14 residues. In nucleotides, the CDR3 is TGTGCCGCAAGAGTGGGCCCCGGCACAGATACGCAGTATTTT. Translation gives CAARVGPGTDTQYF.

This clonotype was recorded many times. One end of the junction varies from germline; a read error may be responsible. The genes are TRBV24-1 and TRBJ2-1, with D perhaps matching TRBD2 (5 bases). Germline V CDR1 and CDR2: KGHDR, SFDVKD. The CDR3 length is 13 residues. The CDR3 DNA follows: TGTGCCACCAATGATCCGGCGGGCAATGAGCAGTTCTTC. The encoded protein is CATNDPAGNEQFF.

This clonotype was seen only a few times. A much larger clone is a single base away; this may be a read error. The chain uses TRBV19 and TRBJ2-5; possibly TRBD1 for D (8 bases). Germline assignment: CDR1 LNHDA and CDR2 SQIVND (reference sequence). This CDR3 contains 13 residues. Trimming took off 9 bases at V and 9 bases at J, with 20 bases between the two ends. The CDR3 sequence: CASRGQGREAQYF. CDR3 coding DNA: TGTGCCAGCCGCGGACAGGGACGGGAGGCCCAGTACTTC.

This clonotype was picked up many times. The gene calls are TRBV19 and TRBJ1-2; D gene unclear. Trimming left V 4 bases short and J 2 bases short, with 11 bases between. Germline V gives CDR1 LNHDA, CDR2 SQIVND (reference sequence). The CDR3 length is 14 residues. The CDR3 region is CASSTPAGNYGYTF. The CDR3 region has the DNA TGTGCCAGTAGTACCCCGGCCGGAAACTATGGCTACACCTTC.

This clonotype was seen many times. The gene calls are TRBV19 and TRBJ1-5, with D possibly TRBD1 on 6 matching bases. Trimming took 5 bases from V and 7 from J, leaving 18 bases between them. CDR1 is LNHDA, CDR2 SQIVND, per germline (reference sequence). The CDR3 totals 15 residues. The DNA of the CDR3 is TGTGCCAGTAGTGTCGTTCAGGGGTTTTGGCAGCCCCAGCATTTT. It translates to CASSVVQGFWQPQHF.

This clonotype was seen only once. A read error may explain this, as a much larger clone is one base away. The conserved closing phenylalanine or tryptophan is absent in this CDR3, likely reflecting a read error. The chain employs TRBV6-5 and TRBJ2-1; D is possibly TRBD1 (5 bases). V lost 6 bases and J 2 bases, leaving 14 bases between the germline ends. The CDR3 loop spans 15 amino acids. Germline V gene lookup returns CDR1 MNHEY and CDR2 SVGAGI. The CDR3 loop is CASRTAGRPYNEQFL. The CDR3 bases are TGTGCCAGCAGAACGGCAGGGCGTCCCTACAATGAGCAGTTCCTC.

This clonotype was seen more than once but under ten times. This may stem from a read error, because a much larger clone lies one nucleotide away. The chain couples TRBV7-2 to TRBJ2-5; D possibly corresponds to TRBD1 (5 bases). The germline V gene has CDR1 SGHTA and CDR2 FQGNSA. CDR3 length: 14 amino acids. The V and J ends lost 5 bases and 5 bases respectively, with 15 bases between them. CDR3: CASSPSRVWETQYF. DNA of the CDR3: TGTGCCAGCAGCCCGAGCAGGGTATGGGAGACCCAGTACTTC.

This clonotype was detected many times. The rearrangement links TRBV4-2 to TRBJ1-5; 9 bases match TRBD1. Germline V gene sequence: CDR1 LGHNA, CDR2 YNFKEQ. V was clipped by 1 base and J by 2 bases; unmatched bases: 6. CDR3 length equals 17 residues. The CDR3 sequence is CASSQVQGAGGNQPQHF. Here the CDR3 DNA reads TGTGCCAGCAGCCAAGTACAGGGGGCCGGCGGCAATCAGCCCCAGCATTTT.

This clonotype was detected a few times. V and J are TRBV11-2 and TRBJ2-4; D not certain. The V gene's germline CDR1 is SGHAT and CDR2 FQNNGV. V gave up 5 bases and J gave up 2 bases, with 10 bases separating them. The CDR3 sequence is 14 residues long. The CDR3 DNA reads as TGTGCCAGCAGCGGTGAGGTTCCCAAAAACATTCAGTACTTC. Translated: CASSGEVPKNIQYF.

This clonotype was seen ten or more times. The J gene is TRBJ2-1, the V gene TRBV7-9; 7 bases fit TRBD1. Unmatched junction bases numbered 1, after V lost 3 bases and J lost 2 bases. Per germline, CDR1 SEHNR and CDR2 FQNEAQ (reference sequence). The CDR3 is 14 residues long. The CDR3 DNA is TGTGCCAGCAGCTTGGACAGGACCTACAATGAGCAGTTCTTC. It yields the protein CASSLDRTYNEQFF.

In this sample, this clonotype turned up many times. The J gene is TRBJ1-3, the V gene TRBV30; 7 nucleotides align to TRBD1. After removal of 2 bases from V and 2 bases from J, the junction contained 3 bases not matched to a gene. The CDR3 covers 14 residues. Germline V lookup: CDR1 GTSNPN, CDR2 SVGIG (reference sequence). CDR3 coding DNA: TGTGCCTGGAGTTCGACAGGGCCTGGAAACACCATATATTTT. As protein: CAWSSTGPGNTIYF.

Many counts were recorded for this clonotype. This chain uses TRBV6-1 with TRBJ1-2, with 9 positions matching TRBD1. Germline CDR1 reads MNHNS; CDR2 reads SASEGT. V was pared by 6 bases and J by 2 bases, with 4 bases of the junction left unmatched. The length of the CDR3 is 14 residues. The CDR3 protein is CASSTGGANYGYTF. The DNA of the CDR3 is TGTGCCAGCAGCACAGGGGGCGCGAACTATGGCTACACCTTC.

This clonotype was recorded at least ten times. The V and J genes are TRBV14 and TRBJ2-7; D assignment may be TRBD1 or TRBD2 (6 bases each). Germline-derived CDR1 and CDR2 are SGHDN and FVKESK. Trimming took 7 bases from V and 4 from J, leaving 14 bases between them. The CDR3 totals 13 residues. CDR3 protein: CASNDGGDYEQYF. The CDR3 DNA reads TGTGCCAGCAATGACGGGGGCGATTACGAGCAGTACTTC.

About this clonotype itself: A clone one base away is much larger, so this may be a read error. The chain recombines TRBV11-3 with TRBJ1-3, with D uncertain. The CDR3 is 14 residues long. Germline-derived CDR1 and CDR2 are SGHNT and YENEEA. The chain's CDR3 is CASSSQNSGNAIYF. The DNA of the CDR3 is TGTGCCAGCAGCTCACAGAACTCTGGAAACGCCATATATTTT.

Of note for this clonotype: A much larger clone is a single base away; this may be a read error. Given the absence of the conserved phenylalanine or tryptophan at the CDR3 end, a read error is likely. In nucleotides, the CDR3 is TGTGCCAGCAGTACCCTTACGGGACAGACTAATGAAAAACTGTTTCTT. Translation gives CASSTLTGQTNEKLFL. The genes are TRBV27 and TRBJ1-4, with TRBD1 matching 7 bases. V shed 5 bases and J 2 bases; nucleotides not matched to a gene: 8. Germline V gene lookup returns CDR1 MNHEY and CDR2 SMNVEV (reference sequence). The CDR3 has 16 residues.

This clonotype was counted ten times or more. V and J are TRBV9 and TRBJ2-3; 13 nucleotides match TRBD2. The CDR3 sequence is 18 residues long. Germline loops: CDR1 SGDLS, CDR2 YYNGEE. V lost 3 bases to trimming and J lost 2 bases; unmatched junction nucleotides: 9. For the CDR3, the DNA is TGTGCCAGCAGCGAGGCCCGACTAGCGGGAGGTCACACAGATACGCAGTATTTT. This codes for CASSEARLAGGHTDTQYF.

In this sample, this clonotype turned up many times. The chain recombines TRBV27 with TRBJ1-6; no firm D call. Germline lookup yields CDR1 MNHEY and CDR2 SMNVEV (reference sequence). The V end was cut by 1 base, the J end by 7 bases, with 8 bases between. The CDR3 covers 14 residues. Written as DNA, the CDR3 is TGTGCCAGCAGTTTATTATACAGCAATTCACCCCTCCACTTT. It codes for CASSLLYSNSPLHF.

This clonotype was seen many times. The V call is TRBV4-2, the J call TRBJ2-1; 10 nucleotides match TRBD1. V lost 1 base and J lost 4; bases outside the gene matches: 7. This CDR3 comprises 17 residues. Germline-derived CDR1 and CDR2 are LGHNA and YNFKEQ. CDR3 residues: CASSQAVGQGVYNEQFF. Written as DNA, the CDR3 is TGTGCCAGCAGCCAAGCGGTAGGACAGGGGGTTTACAATGAGCAGTTCTTC.

The table lists this clonotype with many counts. This rearrangement joins TRBV19 to TRBJ1-4; D is uncertain. V dropped 5 bases and J dropped 3 bases, with 10 bases sitting between them. The germline gives CDR1 LNHDA, CDR2 SQIVND (reference sequence). This CDR3 region has 14 residues. The CDR3: CASSPARPNEKLFF. CDR3 nucleotide sequence: TGTGCCAGTAGTCCGGCACGGCCTAATGAAAAACTGTTTTTT.

As regards this clonotype: This may come from a read error, since a much larger clone is one base off. The genes are TRBV4-2 and TRBJ2-7; perhaps TRBD1 as D (5 bases). This CDR3 region has 14 residues. Germline V gene sequence: CDR1 LGHNA, CDR2 YNFKEQ. The DNA of the CDR3 is TGTGCCAGCAACCAAGAAAAGGGGCGGCGGGAGCAGTACTTC. Translation: CASNQEKGRREQYF.

As for this clonotype: This may be a read error, as it is one base from a much larger clone. The J gene is TRBJ1-2, the V gene TRBV6-1; no definite D call. CDR1 and CDR2 from the germline V gene are MNHNS and SASEGT. This CDR3 contains 10 residues. The CDR3 reads CTSSDYGYTF. The CDR3 DNA is TGTACCAGCAGTGACTATGGCTACACCTTC.

This clonotype was seen at least ten times. The genes are TRBV7-2 and TRBJ1-6; D is unresolved. Between the trimmed V and J ends, which lost 2 bases and 9 bases, there was a span of 14 bases. Per the germline V gene, CDR1 is SGHTA and CDR2 is FQGNSA. This CDR3 has 15 amino acids. CDR3 sequence: CASSLRDFVGSPLHF. The DNA of the CDR3 is TGTGCCAGCAGCTTAAGGGATTTTGTAGGTTCACCCCTCCACTTT.

In the case of this clonotype: A much larger clone differs from this one at a single base, so this may be a read error. The rearrangement links TRBV5-1 to TRBJ1-2; D not certain. The CDR3 extends over 12 amino acids. CDR1 is SGHRS, CDR2 YFSETQ, per germline. CDR3 loop: CASSLGAYGYAF. CDR3 DNA: TGCGCCAGCAGCTTGGGAGCGTATGGCTACGCCTTC.

At least ten counts were recorded for this clonotype. J is TRBJ2-5 and V is TRBV9; weak D call: TRBD1 (5 bases). The ends were cut back, 3 bases at V and 1 base at J, with 13 bases in the middle. The germline CDR1 and CDR2 sequences are SGDLS and YYNGEE. This CDR3 is 15 amino acids long. Written as DNA, the CDR3 is TGTGCCAGCAGCGACGGACATCAACCCCAAGAGACCCAGTACTTC. It codes for CASSDGHQPQETQYF.

This clonotype was recorded many times. CDR3 region: CSATGGPNQPQHF. The CDR3 nucleotides read TGCAGTGCTACCGGGGGGCCAAATCAGCCCCAGCATTTT. The rearrangement links TRBV20-1 to TRBJ1-5, with a tentative D call TRBD1 (6 bases). Germline lookup yields CDR1 DFQATT and CDR2 SNEGSKA (reference sequence). V lost 4 bases, J lost 4 bases, and 11 bases lay in between. This CDR3 is 13 amino acids long.